This T cell receptor beta chain was identified in a study of identifying expanded T cells in peripheral blood (dated 2019 in TCRdb). General notes on the study: Technical replicates were generated by sequencing separate aliquots of the same genomic DNA pool, with four replicates compared pairwise.

For this clone: The antigen it recognizes is unknown. No base qualities exist here, and no much larger clone lies one base off it.

During the collection period, no immune events, such as infections, were documented for the healthy donors. Healthy-donor blood repertoires served as a training cohort to calibrate time-dependent variance in a beta-binomial model of T-cell clone differential abundance. The training cohort comprised approximately ten healthy donors, 3 female and 7 male. An age range of roughly 25 to 65 years, with an average of around 44 years, was recorded for the donors. Whole blood was collected from each healthy donor at three time points spaced approximately 2 weeks apart and obtained from a commercial supplier. For immunosequencing, genomic DNA was extracted from unsorted whole blood. The immunoSEQ Assay, which uses bias-controlled multiplex PCR amplification of genomic DNA, was used to profile TCRbeta CDR3 regions. In the authors' own workflow: To quantify the absolute abundance of each unique TCRbeta CDR3 region, the sequences were collapsed and filtered. Two models were used to test differential abundance: a binomial model (Fisher-equivalent) and a beta-binomial model that adds time-dependent variance fitted from healthy donors. Clones with fewer than 5 combined templates were removed, and differential abundance was called for clones with a Benjamini-Hochberg FDR below 0.01. In the beta-binomial model, variance was expressed as a function of the total template count across the two samples, in the form v = (b*log(k)+a)^2. The clones in this table, taken by TCRdb from immuneACCESS, are in-frame only. Not every clone is retained; where verified, under half of the shortfall comes from an unresolved V gene, and the cause of the rest is unknown. Clonal size and the V and J genes are those of that table, whereas D and trimming came from the DNA. This sample has 55,000 to 80,000 clones in its table, and roughly four fifths of those were observed once. The ten largest clones add up to approximately 19% of the sample.

Overall results and qualifications from the work: Across all healthy-donor time intervals, the beta-binomial model significantly lowered both the number of clones called differentially abundant and the false-positive rate. The authors expected that biological variance in healthy repertoires might rise further over much longer intervals, such as months to years. Variance in clone template counts between roughly two-week samples significantly increased with total template count across all healthy donors. The binomial model flagged approximately 1.3 differentially abundant clones between technical replicates but 15 to 17 over around two weeks and roughly 19 over approximately 4 weeks.

Deletion took 1 base off V and 4 bases off J, with a span of 12 bases between the germline ends. CDR1 and CDR2, per the germline V gene, are LGHNA and YNFKEQ. Spanning cysteine to phenylalanine, the CDR3 consists of 15 amino acids. The entry retains the CDR3 DNA only, 45 bases that are in frame from base 1. This TCR was recovered from a person aged 18-70 years in good health. This receptor chain uses TRBV4-2 and TRBJ2-3; 6 matching bases give a weak D call of TRBD1. Sequencing was carried out using blood. CDR3 protein: CASSQGIQGPDTQYF. At the DNA level, the sequence is TGTGCCAGCAGCCAAGGCATACAGGGTCCAGATACGCAGTATTTT.